Presented here are 7 T cell receptor beta chains from one specimen sequenced in a study of T cells in Graves' hyperthyroidism and ophthalmopathy. Amplified TCR beta CDR3 regions came from RNA transcripts. A first-round RT-PCR of the TCR CDR3 used the HTBI primer set. MiXCR, run by TCRdb on the multiplex PCR reads, gives a single entry per CDR3 protein. The sample yields over 700,000 distinct CDR3 sequences, over 15% seen once. The sequencing sample was made of blood. The receptors come from a woman aged 45-59 years with Graves' hyperthyroidism that later progressed to Graves' ophthalmopathy.

This clonotype was counted many times. The chain recombines TRBV3-1 with TRBJ1-1; D is undetermined. The CDR3 spans 12 residues. V lost 3 bases and J lost 7, with 9 bases in between. CDR1 and CDR2 (germline): LGHDT, YNNKEL (reference sequence). The CDR3 spells CASSQGWGEAFF. The CDR3 region has the DNA TGTGCCAGCAGCCAGGGATGGGGTGAAGCTTTCTTT.

The table lists this clonotype with a few counts. The chain links TRBV20-1 to TRBJ1-3; D is unresolved. Germline values: CDR1 DFQATT, CDR2 SNEGSKA (reference sequence). Between the trimmed V and J ends, which lost 2 bases and 7 bases, there was a span of 18 bases. The CDR3 runs to 15 residues. The CDR3: CSARPRRPRENTIYF. CDR3 nucleotides: TGCAGTGCTAGACCCCGGCGACCCCGAGAGAACACCATATATTTT.

This clonotype was seen many times. The rearrangement links TRBV5-1 to TRBJ2-3, with D perhaps matching TRBD1 or TRBD2 (5 bases each). The ends were cut back, 0 bases at V and 2 bases at J, with 13 bases in the middle. The CDR3 totals 16 residues. Germline V CDR1 and CDR2: SGHRS, YFSETQ. The CDR3 bases are TGCGCCAGCAGCTTGGCTGGGACCGTCACCACAGATACGCAGTATTTT. It encodes CASSLAGTVTTDTQYF.

In this sample, this clonotype turned up many times. The chain carries TRBV20-1 and TRBJ2-7; the match to TRBD1 covers 9 bases. The CDR3 is 14 amino acids. The germline CDR1 and CDR2 sequences are DFQATT and SNEGSKA (reference sequence). The junction had 5 bases not matched to a gene; V was cut back by 2 bases and J by 3 bases. The CDR3, as DNA: TGCAGTGCTAGAACCGGGACAGGGCTCTACGAGCAGTACTTC. Translation: CSARTGTGLYEQYF.

This clonotype has ten or more counts. The chain is built from TRBV11-2 and TRBJ1-1, with 10 nucleotides matching TRBD1. Germline assignment: CDR1 SGHAT and CDR2 FQNNGV. The trim removed 3 bases at V and 3 bases at J, leaving 10 bases unmatched. The CDR3 is made up of 17 amino acids. The CDR3 sequence is CASSFTGTGAGYTEAFF. CDR3 nucleotide sequence: TGTGCCAGCAGCTTTACCGGGACAGGGGCTGGGTACACTGAAGCTTTCTTT.

This clonotype was counted at least ten times. The CDR3 sequence: CASSSSPFGYGYTF. The DNA of the CDR3 is TGTGCCAGCTCCTCGTCACCTTTTGGGTATGGCTACACCTTC. The chain links TRBV18 to TRBJ1-2, with D uncertain. Trimming took off 6 bases at V and 5 bases at J, with 16 bases between the two ends. The CDR3 is 14 residues long. Germline V gene lookup returns CDR1 KGHSH and CDR2 LQKENI.

This clonotype came up a few times. V gene TRBV9 combines with J gene TRBJ2-7; the D gene is possibly TRBD1 (5 bases). Trimming removed 2 bases at V and 5 bases at J, with 14 bases between. The CDR3 loop spans 14 amino acids. Germline assignment: CDR1 SGDLS and CDR2 YYNGEE. In nucleotides, the CDR3 is TGTGCCAGCAGCGTGACGTCAGGGCGCGACGAGCAGTACTTC. Its translation: CASSVTSGRDEQYF.